This T cell receptor (beta chain) comes out of a study of T cells in Graves' hyperthyroidism and ophthalmopathy. Study-wide findings and caveats: The model forecast ophthalmopathy, anticipating it by a median approximately 6.1 months before onset.

Researchers took RNA transcripts and amplified the TCR beta CDR3 regions from them. HTBI primers drove first-round RT-PCR of the TCR CDR3. From the multiplex PCR reads, TCRdb called clonotypes with MiXCR, one entry per CDR3 protein. The repertoire holds 400,000 to 600,000 distinct CDR3 sequences, with 20% as singletons. With 5 bases removed from V and 4 bases from J, the gap between germline ends came to 18 bases. Germline V gene lookup returns CDR1 MDHEN and CDR2 SYDVKM. This CDR3 comprises 16 residues. This clonotype was observed many times. Its antigen is unidentified. The specimen was blood. This receptor was taken from a young man with Graves' hyperthyroidism. The chain employs TRBV28 and TRBJ1-5; D unresolved. For the CDR3, the DNA is TGTGCCAGCAGTCTGGTCCGAGGGTCGCTGAATCAGCCCCAGCATTTT. Protein: CASSLVRGSLNQPQHF.